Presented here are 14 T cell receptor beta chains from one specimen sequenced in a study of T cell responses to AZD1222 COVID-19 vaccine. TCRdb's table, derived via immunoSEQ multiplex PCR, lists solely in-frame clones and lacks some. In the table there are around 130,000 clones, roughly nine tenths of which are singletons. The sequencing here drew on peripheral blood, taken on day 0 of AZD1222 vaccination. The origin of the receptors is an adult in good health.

The CDR3 DNA sequence: TGTGCCAGCAGCCAGGAGGACAGAGCTAACTATGGCTACACCTTC. Its protein product is CASSQEDRANYGYTF. The rearrangement links TRBV4-2 to TRBJ1-2; possible D gene TRBD1, 6 bases. The CDR3 length is 15 residues. The V gene lost 3 bases and the J gene lost 0 bases, with 11 bases spanning the gap. From germline, CDR1 is LGHNA and CDR2 YNFKEQ.

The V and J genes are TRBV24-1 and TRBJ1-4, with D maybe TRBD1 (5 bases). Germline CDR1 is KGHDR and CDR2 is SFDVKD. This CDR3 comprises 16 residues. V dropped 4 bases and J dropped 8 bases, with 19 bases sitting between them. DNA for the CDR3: TGTGCCACCAGTGAAGGAACCAGGGACTGGGGCGAAAAACTGTTTTTT. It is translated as CATSEGTRDWGEKLFF.

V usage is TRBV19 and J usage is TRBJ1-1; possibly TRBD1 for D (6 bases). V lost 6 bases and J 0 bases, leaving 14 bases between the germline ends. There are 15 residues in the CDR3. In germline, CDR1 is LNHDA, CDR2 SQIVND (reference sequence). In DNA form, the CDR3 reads TGTGCCAGTAGGCGGAGGGGGGACGTGAACACTGAAGCTTTCTTT. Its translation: CASRRRGDVNTEAFF.

Here the CDR3 reads CASSPLGWEAYGYTF. As DNA, the CDR3 is TGCGCCAGCAGCCCGCTTGGTTGGGAGGCATATGGCTACACCTTC. The rearrangement joins TRBV5-1 to TRBJ1-2; the D is unclear. Germline CDR1 reads SGHRS; CDR2 reads YFSETQ. Trimming pared 4 bases from V and 5 bases from J, leaving 18 bases between. The CDR3 runs 15 residues. Complete variable domain (other parts from reference TRBV5-1 and TRBJ1-2): KAGVTQTPRYLIKTRGQQVTLSCSPISGHRSVSWYQQTPGQGLQFLFEYFSETQRNKGNFPGRFSGRQFSNSRSEMNVSTLELGDSALYLCASSPLGWEAYGYTFGSGTRLTVV.

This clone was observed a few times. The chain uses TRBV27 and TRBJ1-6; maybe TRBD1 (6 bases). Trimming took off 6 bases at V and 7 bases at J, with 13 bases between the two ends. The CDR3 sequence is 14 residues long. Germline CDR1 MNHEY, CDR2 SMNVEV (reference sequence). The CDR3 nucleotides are TGTGCCAGCAGGCTACAGGGTCAAAATTCACCCCTCCACTTT. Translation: CASRLQGQNSPLHF.

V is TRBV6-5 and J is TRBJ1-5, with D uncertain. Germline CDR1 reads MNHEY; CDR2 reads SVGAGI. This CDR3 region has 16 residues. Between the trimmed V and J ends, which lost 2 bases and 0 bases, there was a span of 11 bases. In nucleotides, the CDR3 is TGTGCCAGCAGTTACAGATACACAGCTAGCAATCAGCCCCAGCATTTT. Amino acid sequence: CASSYRYTASNQPQHF.

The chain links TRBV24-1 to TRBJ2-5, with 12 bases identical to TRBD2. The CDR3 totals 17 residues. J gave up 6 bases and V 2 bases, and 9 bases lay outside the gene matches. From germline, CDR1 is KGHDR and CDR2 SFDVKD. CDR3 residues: CATSDSGGLAGGKTQYF. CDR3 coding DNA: TGTGCCACCAGTGATTCCGGGGGACTAGCGGGTGGAAAGACCCAGTACTTC.

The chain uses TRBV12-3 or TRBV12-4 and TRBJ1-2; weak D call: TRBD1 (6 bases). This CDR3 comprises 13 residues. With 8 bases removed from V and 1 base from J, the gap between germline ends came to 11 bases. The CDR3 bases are TGTGCCAGCTGGGGGGGCTTTAACTATGGCTACACCTTC. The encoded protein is CASWGGFNYGYTF.

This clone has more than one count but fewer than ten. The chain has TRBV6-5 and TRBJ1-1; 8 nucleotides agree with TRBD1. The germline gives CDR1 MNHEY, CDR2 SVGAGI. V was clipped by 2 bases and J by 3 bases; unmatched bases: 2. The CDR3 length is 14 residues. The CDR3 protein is CASSYQGAHTEAFF. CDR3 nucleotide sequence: TGTGCCAGCAGTTACCAGGGGGCTCACACTGAAGCTTTCTTT.

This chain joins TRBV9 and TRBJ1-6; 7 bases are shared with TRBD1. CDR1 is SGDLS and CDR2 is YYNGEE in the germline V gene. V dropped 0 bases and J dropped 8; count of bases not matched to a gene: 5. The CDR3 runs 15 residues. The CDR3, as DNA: TGTGCCAGCAGCGTAGAGGGACAGCTTCATTCACCCCTCCACTTT. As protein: CASSVEGQLHSPLHF.

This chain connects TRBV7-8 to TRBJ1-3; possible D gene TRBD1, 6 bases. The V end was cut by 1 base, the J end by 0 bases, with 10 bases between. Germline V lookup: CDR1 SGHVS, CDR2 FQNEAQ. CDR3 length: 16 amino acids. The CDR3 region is CASSLGTARSGNTIYF. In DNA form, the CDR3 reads TGTGCCAGCAGCTTAGGGACAGCCCGCTCTGGAAACACCATATATTTT.

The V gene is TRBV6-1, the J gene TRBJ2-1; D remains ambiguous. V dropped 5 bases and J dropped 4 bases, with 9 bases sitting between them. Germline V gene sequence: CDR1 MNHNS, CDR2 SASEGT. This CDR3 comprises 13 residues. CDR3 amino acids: CASSYREYNEQFF. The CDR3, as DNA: TGTGCCAGCAGTTATAGGGAATACAATGAGCAGTTCTTC.

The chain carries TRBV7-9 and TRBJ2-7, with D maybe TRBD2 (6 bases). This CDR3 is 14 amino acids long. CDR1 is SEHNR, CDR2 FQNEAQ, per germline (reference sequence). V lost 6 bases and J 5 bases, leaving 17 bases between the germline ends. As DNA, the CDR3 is TGTGCCAGCAGTCCGGGGGTCGGGGATCACGAGCAGTACGTC. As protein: CASSPGVGDHEQYV.

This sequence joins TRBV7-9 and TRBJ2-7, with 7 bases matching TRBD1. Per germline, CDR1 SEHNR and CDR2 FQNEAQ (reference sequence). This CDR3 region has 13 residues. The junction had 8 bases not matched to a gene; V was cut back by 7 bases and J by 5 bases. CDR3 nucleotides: TGTGCCAGCACCGAGACAGGGCTGCACGAGCAGTACTTC. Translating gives CASTETGLHEQYF.